The 13 T cell receptor beta chains below were found in one sample sequenced in a study of T cell responses to AZD1222 COVID-19 vaccine. The data were produced by immunoSEQ multiplex PCR, yet TCRdb's version contains in-frame clones alone and is incomplete. The table has under 150,000 clones, approximately 85% seen once; the top ten hold 7.9%. Material: peripheral blood, obtained 28 days after the second dose of the MenACWY control vaccine. Receptor source: an adult who received the MenACWY meningococcal vaccine as a control.

This chain connects TRBV10-1 to TRBJ2-3, with TRBD2 matching over 15 bases. The germline V gene encodes CDR1 WNHNN and CDR2 SYGVQD (reference sequence). V was pared by 10 bases and J by 4 bases, with 27 bases of the junction left unmatched. The CDR3 has 22 amino acids. CDR3 sequence: CAIREKRTSGRATNLGADTQYF. CDR3 nucleotides: TGCGCCATCAGGGAAAAGAGGACTAGCGGGAGGGCCACTAACCTTGGGGCAGATACGCAGTATTTT.

The chain has TRBV7-2 and TRBJ1-5; 11 bases align to TRBD1. The length of the CDR3 is 15 residues. Germline V lookup: CDR1 SGHTA, CDR2 FQGNSA. After removal of 0 bases from V and 6 bases from J, the junction contained 1 base not matched to a gene. The CDR3 loop reads CASSLAGQGGQPQHF. The CDR3 region has the DNA TGTGCCAGCAGCTTAGCGGGACAGGGGGGTCAGCCCCAGCATTTT.

This rearrangement joins TRBV2 to TRBJ1-5; D may be TRBD1 (6 bases). V was trimmed by 4 bases and J by 4 bases, leaving 11 bases between them. In germline, CDR1 is SNHLY, CDR2 FYNNEI. CDR3 size: 14 residues. This CDR3 is CASSVPDRNQPQHF. Written as DNA, the CDR3 is TGTGCCAGCAGTGTCCCGGACAGAAATCAGCCCCAGCATTTT.

This sequence joins TRBV7-9 and TRBJ2-5; a possible D gene is TRBD2 (6 bases). Germline V gene data show CDR1 as SEHNR and CDR2 as FQNEAQ (reference sequence). There are 14 residues in the CDR3. Trimming left V 5 bases short and J 5 bases short, with 15 bases between. Here the CDR3 reads CASSPPGGGETQYF. In nucleotides, the CDR3 is TGTGCCAGCAGCCCCCCCGGGGGTGGGGAGACCCAGTACTTC.

This clone has only one observation. J is TRBJ1-1 and V is TRBV9; 9 bases map to TRBD1. The germline CDR1 and CDR2 sequences are SGDLS and YYNGEE. V shed 0 bases and J 3 bases; nucleotides not matched to a gene: 9. There are 17 residues in the CDR3. The CDR3 is CASSVADRGSWYTEAFF. In nucleotides, the CDR3 is TGTGCCAGCAGCGTAGCCGACAGGGGGTCTTGGTACACTGAAGCTTTCTTT.

Here the CDR3 DNA reads TGTGCCAGCAGCCAAGATGTTTGGTTTAGAGGGGGCCCTGAAGCTTTCTTT. Translation gives CASSQDVWFRGGPEAFF. The chain employs TRBV14 and TRBJ1-1; TRBD1 matches 7 bases. Germline V gene sequence: CDR1 SGHDN, CDR2 FVKESK. The CDR3 contains 17 residues. J lost 6 bases, V lost 0 bases, and 13 bases had no gene match.

V usage is TRBV28 and J usage is TRBJ1-3; weak D call: TRBD1 (6 bases). The germline V and J ends were trimmed by 6 bases and 0 bases, with 18 bases remaining between them. In germline, CDR1 is MDHEN, CDR2 SYDVKM. This CDR3 has 17 residues. CDR3 DNA sequence: TGTGCCAGCAGCCCTTCAGGGGCCCCTTTCTCTGGAAACACCATATATTTT. It translates to CASSPSGAPFSGNTIYF.

The chain recombines TRBV7-8 with TRBJ2-1; the match to TRBD2 covers 7 bases. With 2 bases clipped from V and 0 bases from J, the junction kept 4 bases outside the gene matches. The CDR3 has 16 amino acids. Per germline, CDR1 SGHVS and CDR2 FQNEAQ. For the CDR3, the DNA is TGTGCCAGCAGCTTATCCGGGGGGAGCTCCTACAATGAGCAGTTCTTC. Translating it yields CASSLSGGSSYNEQFF.

The chain recombines TRBV20-1 with TRBJ2-5; possible D gene TRBD2, 5 bases. The CDR3 runs 13 residues. V gave up 3 bases and J gave up 5 bases, with 13 bases separating them. CDR1 is DFQATT, CDR2 SNEGSKA, per germline (reference sequence). CDR3 in amino acids: CSASRGGSETQYF. CDR3 bases: TGCAGTGCTAGTAGAGGCGGGTCGGAGACCCAGTACTTC.

This chain links TRBV27 with TRBJ1-2; 7 bases line up with TRBD1. The V segment lost 5 bases and the J segment 4 bases; nucleotides outside the gene matches: 4. This CDR3 has 13 amino acids. Germline V lookup: CDR1 MNHEY, CDR2 SMNVEV (reference sequence). This CDR3 is CASSRQGSYGYTF. Here the CDR3 DNA reads TGTGCCAGCAGTCGACAGGGCTCCTATGGCTACACCTTC.

The chain has TRBV3-1 (or the pseudogene TRBV3-2) and TRBJ2-2; tentatively, D is TRBD2 (7 bases). V shed 0 bases and J shed 2 bases, with 19 bases lying between them. This CDR3 spans 19 amino acids. Germline CDR1 and CDR2: LGHDT and YNNKEL (reference sequence). The CDR3 DNA reads as TGTGCCAGCAGCCAAGATGGCCTCTGGGGGGGACAAAACACCGGGGAGCTGTTTTTT. It is translated as CASSQDGLWGGQNTGELFF.

The J gene is TRBJ2-2, the V gene TRBV27; the D is unclear. V lost 8 bases, J lost 6 bases, and 16 bases lay in between. This CDR3 is 14 amino acids long. From germline, CDR1 is MNHEY and CDR2 SMNVEV (reference sequence). CDR3 in amino acids: CASAIAARPGELFF. The DNA of the CDR3 is TGTGCCAGCGCTATAGCCGCCCGGCCCGGGGAGCTGTTTTTT.

The chain recombines TRBV4-3 with TRBJ2-5; D is ambiguous. Germline loops: CDR1 LGHNA, CDR2 YSLEER. The CDR3 consists of 13 residues. The V end lost 3 bases, the J end lost 5 bases, and 10 bases lay between the germline ends. This CDR3 is CASSQVAGETQYF. In nucleotides, the CDR3 is TGCGCCAGCAGCCAGGTAGCAGGCGAGACCCAGTACTTC.